Listed below are T cell receptor beta chains from one sample, sequenced in a study of OX40 agonist ivuxolimab in advanced cancers. Data came from immunoSEQ multiplex PCR; TCRdb stores just in-frame clones and leaves some out. Among more than 80,000 clones listed, approximately 90% were seen once. The sample was CD4+ or CD8+ T cells sorted from blood, taken in a trial of the OX40 agonist ivuxolimab. Source of these receptors: an adult with an advanced solid tumor such as melanoma, head and neck, liver or kidney cancer. Each CDR3 is given with its conserved first and last residue. A D gene is named only where the DNA matches it firmly. Some rows mark clone size as missing; the rest say once, few, many or name a class of expanded clone.

clone_size: .
v_call: TRBV18
j_call: TRBJ1-2
d_call: .
cdr3_aa: CASSPARDLNYGYTF
cdr3_nt: TGTGCCAGCTCACCAGCACGGGACCTTAACTATGGCTACACCTTC

clone_size: .
v_call: TRBV10-3
j_call: TRBJ2-2
d_call: .
cdr3_aa: CAISAQGRDTGELFF
cdr3_nt: TGTGCCATCAGTGCCCAGGGGCGGGACACCGGGGAGCTGTTTTTT

clone_size: .
v_call: TRBV5-1
j_call: TRBJ2-5
d_call: .
cdr3_aa: CASSLGGYQETQYF
cdr3_nt: TGCGCCAGCAGCTTGGGCGGGTACCAAGAGACCCAGTACTTC

clone_size: .
v_call: TRBV27
j_call: TRBJ2-4
d_call: .
cdr3_aa: CASSFALSAKNIQYF
cdr3_nt: TGTGCCAGCAGTTTTGCCCTCTCAGCCAAAAACATTCAGTACTTC

clone_size: .
v_call: TRBV29-1
j_call: TRBJ2-7
d_call: TRBD1
cdr3_aa: CSVGNPDRGGEQYF
cdr3_nt: TGCAGCGTTGGAAATCCCGACAGGGGGGGCGAGCAGTACTTC

clone_size: .
v_call: TRBV5-1
j_call: TRBJ2-7
d_call: .
cdr3_aa: CASSLEPGGATEQYF
cdr3_nt: TGCGCCAGCAGCTTGGAGCCTGGAGGGGCAACCGAGCAGTACTTC

clone_size: .
v_call: TRBV6-5
j_call: TRBJ2-1
d_call: TRBD2
cdr3_aa: CASSYSSLAGYNEQFF
cdr3_nt: TGTGCCAGCAGTTACTCGAGTCTAGCGGGATACAATGAGCAGTTCTTC

clone_size: .
v_call: TRBV27
j_call: TRBJ1-4
d_call: TRBD1
cdr3_aa: CASSPRTGRNEKLFF
cdr3_nt: TGTGCCAGCAGTCCAAGGACAGGGCGGAATGAAAAACTGTTTTTT

clone_size: .
v_call: TRBV11-2
j_call: TRBJ2-1
d_call: .
cdr3_aa: CASSSDRINEQFF
cdr3_nt: TGTGCCAGCAGCTCCGACAGGATAAATGAGCAGTTCTTC

clone_size: .
v_call: TRBV7-6
j_call: TRBJ2-3
d_call: .
cdr3_aa: CASSRGQSTDTQYF
cdr3_nt: TGTGCCAGCAGCAGAGGACAGAGCACAGATACGCAGTATTTT

clone_size: once
v_call: TRBV5-4
j_call: TRBJ1-2
d_call: .
cdr3_aa: CASSLGQTDGYTF
cdr3_nt: TGTGCCAGCAGCCTCGGACAGACCGATGGCTACACCTTC

clone_size: .
v_call: TRBV10-3
j_call: TRBJ1-1
d_call: .
cdr3_aa: CAIGVGASNTEAFF
cdr3_nt: TGTGCCATTGGAGTAGGGGCCTCGAACACTGAAGCTTTCTTT

clone_size: .
v_call: TRBV2
j_call: TRBJ2-7
d_call: .
cdr3_aa: CASSVGLAYEQYF
cdr3_nt: TGTGCCAGCAGTGTCGGACTGGCCTACGAGCAGTACTTC

clone_size: .
v_call: TRBV28
j_call: TRBJ2-1
d_call: .
cdr3_aa: CASSLGLDGSSYNEQFF
cdr3_nt: TGTGCCAGCAGTTTAGGGTTAGACGGTAGCTCCTACAATGAGCAGTTCTTC

clone_size: .
v_call: TRBV6-1
j_call: TRBJ1-2
d_call: TRBD1
cdr3_aa: CASSLQGALNYGYTF
cdr3_nt: TGTGCCAGCAGTCTCCAGGGGGCCCTTAACTATGGCTACACCTTC

clone_size: .
v_call: TRBV5-1
j_call: TRBJ2-1
d_call: .
cdr3_aa: CASSLPGAHNEQFF
cdr3_nt: TGCGCCAGCAGCTTGCCAGGGGCCCACAATGAGCAGTTCTTC

clone_size: .
v_call: TRBV11-3
j_call: TRBJ1-3
d_call: .
cdr3_aa: CASSDRAGPGNTIYF
cdr3_nt: TGTGCCAGCAGCGATCGGGCCGGACCTGGAAACACCATATATTTT

clone_size: .
v_call: TRBV27
j_call: TRBJ2-7
d_call: .
cdr3_aa: CASSSLRAYEQYF
cdr3_nt: TGTGCCAGCAGTTCCCTGCGGGCCTACGAGCAGTACTTC

clone_size: .
v_call: TRBV11-2
j_call: TRBJ1-1
d_call: .
cdr3_aa: CASSLNTGRNTEAFF
cdr3_nt: TGTGCCAGCAGCTTAAATACAGGAAGAAACACTGAAGCTTTCTTT

clone_size: .
v_call: TRBV10-3
j_call: TRBJ2-7
d_call: TRBD2
cdr3_aa: CAISGAASGTYEQYF
cdr3_nt: TGTGCCATCAGTGGGGCCGCTAGCGGGACCTACGAGCAGTACTTC

clone_size: few
v_call: TRBV5-1
j_call: TRBJ2-3
d_call: .
cdr3_aa: CASSTGTSTDTQYF
cdr3_nt: TGCGCCAGCAGCACAGGGACTAGCACAGATACGCAGTATTTT

clone_size: few
v_call: TRBV6-6
j_call: TRBJ2-7
d_call: .
cdr3_aa: CASRPAGLSYEQYF
cdr3_nt: TGTGCCAGCAGACCCGCGGGACTTTCCTACGAGCAGTACTTC

clone_size: .
v_call: TRBV5-1
j_call: TRBJ1-1
d_call: TRBD1
cdr3_aa: CASSLGQGLSDTEAFF
cdr3_nt: TGCGCCAGCAGCCTCGGACAGGGGCTTTCGGACACTGAAGCTTTCTTT

clone_size: .
v_call: TRBV18
j_call: TRBJ2-5
d_call: .
cdr3_aa: CASSPRQQETQYF
cdr3_nt: TGTGCCAGCTCACCACGACAGCAAGAGACCCAGTACTTC

clone_size: once
v_call: TRBV2
j_call: TRBJ1-2
d_call: .
cdr3_aa: CASNKGDYGYTF
cdr3_nt: TGTGCCAGCAATAAAGGGGACTATGGCTACACCTTC

clone_size: .
v_call: TRBV6-1
j_call: TRBJ2-5
d_call: .
cdr3_aa: CAASEYQETQYF
cdr3_nt: TGTGCCGCAAGCGAGTACCAAGAGACCCAGTACTTC

clone_size: .
v_call: TRBV30
j_call: TRBJ1-3
d_call: TRBD1
cdr3_aa: CAWGRQGIGNTIYF
cdr3_nt: TGTGCCTGGGGAAGACAGGGAATTGGAAACACCATATATTTT

clone_size: .
v_call: TRBV30
j_call: TRBJ1-4
d_call: .
cdr3_aa: CAWSRDPVGEKLFF
cdr3_nt: TGTGCCTGGAGCCGGGACCCAGTAGGCGAAAAACTGTTTTTT

clone_size: .
v_call: TRBV29-1
j_call: TRBJ2-7
d_call: TRBD1
cdr3_aa: CSLRTGGAYEQYF
cdr3_nt: TGCAGCCTGAGGACAGGGGGAGCCTACGAGCAGTACTTC

clone_size: .
v_call: TRBV18
j_call: TRBJ1-2
d_call: TRBD1
cdr3_aa: CASSPGQGDYGYTF
cdr3_nt: TGTGCCAGCTCACCCGGACAGGGCGACTATGGCTACACCTTC

clone_size: .
v_call: TRBV5-6
j_call: TRBJ2-1
d_call: .
cdr3_aa: CASSLEGHRRDNEQFF
cdr3_nt: TGTGCCAGCAGCTTGGAAGGGCACCGCCGGGACAATGAGCAGTTCTTC

clone_size: .
v_call: TRBV7-7
j_call: TRBJ2-5
d_call: .
cdr3_aa: CASSLGTGSQETQYF
cdr3_nt: TGTGCTAGCAGCTTGGGAACCGGGAGTCAAGAGACCCAGTACTTC

clone_size: .
v_call: TRBV19
j_call: TRBJ2-1
d_call: TRBD2
cdr3_aa: CASTRLAVSYNEQFF
cdr3_nt: TGTGCCAGTACCAGACTAGCGGTATCCTACAATGAGCAGTTCTTC

clone_size: .
v_call: TRBV5-1
j_call: TRBJ2-1
d_call: .
cdr3_aa: CASRALGGPSYNEQFF
cdr3_nt: TGCGCCAGCAGAGCACTAGGAGGCCCGTCCTACAATGAGCAGTTCTTC

clone_size: .
v_call: TRBV7-2
j_call: TRBJ2-1
d_call: TRBD2
cdr3_aa: CASRIAGHSSYNEQFF
cdr3_nt: TGTGCCAGCAGAATAGCGGGCCATAGCTCCTACAATGAGCAGTTCTTC

clone_size: .
v_call: TRBV15
j_call: TRBJ2-5
d_call: .
cdr3_aa: CATSRDVGQETQYF
cdr3_nt: TGTGCCACCAGCAGAGATGTAGGTCAAGAGACCCAGTACTTC

clone_size: .
v_call: TRBV5-1
j_call: TRBJ2-7
d_call: .
cdr3_aa: CASSLDLIVPGDEQYF
cdr3_nt: TGCGCCAGCAGCTTGGACCTTATTGTCCCGGGTGACGAGCAGTACTTC